The 31 T cell receptor beta chains reported below all come from one sample, sequenced in a study of T cells in Graves' hyperthyroidism and ophthalmopathy. Amplification targeted TCR beta CDR3 regions from RNA transcripts. During a first-round RT-PCR of the TCR CDR3, the HTBI primer set was used. One entry per CDR3 protein results from TCRdb running MiXCR on the multiplex PCR reads. This table has about 710,000 distinct CDR3 sequences, about a sixth appearing once. The specimen sequenced was blood. The origin of the receptors is a man aged 18 to 29 with Graves' hyperthyroidism.

The table lists this clonotype with a few counts. The V call is TRBV12-3 or TRBV12-4, the J call TRBJ2-5; possible D gene TRBD1, 6 bases. The CDR3 runs 16 residues. Trimming took off 4 bases at V and 5 bases at J, with 20 bases between the two ends. This CDR3 is CASSSLPGQSPETQYF. As DNA, the CDR3 is TGTGCCAGCAGTTCGTTACCGGGACAATCTCCCGAGACCCAGTACTTC.

The V call is TRBV28, the J call TRBJ2-7; D is ambiguous. V was pared by 8 bases and J by 2 bases, with 16 bases between. The CDR3 contains 14 residues. Looked up from germline, CDR1 is MDHEN and CDR2 is SYDVKM. CDR3 region: CASGSPTVAYEQYF. The DNA for the CDR3 is TGTGCCAGCGGCAGCCCGACCGTGGCCTACGAGCAGTACTTC.

This clonotype was detected a few times. The chain combines TRBV7-6 with TRBJ2-2; D gene unclear. The CDR3 totals 14 residues. V lost 5 bases, J lost 7 bases, and 14 bases lay in between. Looked up from germline, CDR1 is SGHVS and CDR2 is FNYEAQ. The CDR3 is CASSPWLLGGELFF. Here the CDR3 DNA reads TGTGCCAGCAGCCCTTGGCTGTTGGGCGGGGAGCTGTTTTTT.

Points on this clonotype: Only one base separates this from a far larger clonotype, so it likely reflects a read error. The rearrangement joins TRBV18 to TRBJ1-1; D remains ambiguous. Germline V gives CDR1 KGHSH, CDR2 LQKENI. V lost 3 bases and J lost 11, with 10 bases in between. The CDR3 consists of 11 residues. The CDR3 loop is CASSPGSDAFF. The CDR3 DNA sequence: TGTGCCAGCTCACCGGGCAGTGACGCTTTCTTT. Full variable domain (outside the CDR3, taken from reference TRBV18 and TRBJ1-1): NAGVMQNPRHLVRRRGQEARLRCSPMKGHSHVYWYRQLPEEGLKFMVYLQKENIIDESGMPKERFSAEFPKEGPSILRIQQVVRGDSAAYFCASSPGSDAFFGQGTRLTVV.

The chain uses TRBV20-1 and TRBJ2-3, with TRBD2 identical over 7 bases. From germline, CDR1 is DFQATT and CDR2 SNEGSKA (reference sequence). The CDR3 is 14 amino acids. J was trimmed by 0 bases and V by 6 bases; bases with no gene match: 6. The CDR3 DNA reads TGCAGTGCCGTCCTAGCGGTTAGCACAGATACGCAGTATTTT. Amino acids: CSAVLAVSTDTQYF.

As to this clonotype: At one end, the junction sequence differs from germline, possibly due to a read error. The rearrangement joins TRBV7-9 to TRBJ2-7, with TRBD2 matching over 14 bases. Germline lookup yields CDR1 SEHNR and CDR2 FQNEAQ (reference sequence). The CDR3 has 20 amino acids. DNA of the CDR3: TGTACCAGCAGCTCCCCAGGACTAGCGGGAGGCACACGCAAGCCCTACGAGCAGTACTTC. It is translated as CTSSSPGLAGGTRKPYEQYF. The whole variable domain, remainder taken from reference TRBV7-9 and TRBJ2-7, is DTGVSQNPRHKITKRGQNVTFRCDPISEHNRLYWYRQTLGQGPEFLTYFQNEAQLEKSRLLSDRFSAERPKGSFSTLEIQRTEQGDSAMYLCTSSSPGLAGGTRKPYEQYFGPGTRLTVT.

The rearrangement uses TRBV15 and TRBJ2-1; 8 nucleotides align to TRBD2. This CDR3 contains 14 residues. Trimming cost V 3 bases and J 7 bases; bases outside gene matches: 5. Germline V CDR1 and CDR2: LNHNV, YYDKDF (reference sequence). CDR3 nucleotides: TGTGCCACCAGCAGCAGCGGGAGTCCAAATGAGCAGTTCTTC. This translates into CATSSSGSPNEQFF.

The sample holds many counts of this clonotype. V and J are TRBV6-1 and TRBJ2-5; D not resolved. There are 11 residues in the CDR3. Germline V CDR1 and CDR2: MNHNS, SASEGT. V lost 7 bases to trimming and J lost 3 bases, with 6 bases between them. Here the CDR3 reads CASNREETQYF. CDR3 DNA sequence: TGTGCCAGCAACAGAGAAGAGACCCAGTACTTC.

As DNA, the CDR3 is TGCAGCGTGATAATAGGGGGAGGCACTGAAGCTTTCTTT. Amino acids: CSVIIGGGTEAFF. The chain links TRBV29-1 to TRBJ1-1, with D possibly being TRBD1 (6 bases). The CDR3 length is 13 residues. The germline V gene encodes CDR1 SQVTM and CDR2 ANQGSEA. Trimming removed 6 bases at V and 4 bases at J, with 15 bases between.

This clonotype was counted many times. The V call is TRBV5-1, the J call TRBJ1-4; D remains unclear. This CDR3 comprises 13 residues. Per the germline V gene, CDR1 is SGHRS and CDR2 is YFSETQ. The V gene lost 0 bases and the J gene lost 7 bases, with 7 bases spanning the gap. The DNA of the CDR3 is TGCGCCAGCAGCTTGGAGGACGGTGAAAAACTGTTTTTT. Protein: CASSLEDGEKLFF.

The sample holds many counts of this clonotype. The J gene is TRBJ2-1, the V gene TRBV11-3; D remains ambiguous. Trimming took off 1 base at V and 6 bases at J, with 7 bases between the two ends. The length of the CDR3 is 13 residues. Germline assignment: CDR1 SGHNT and CDR2 YENEEA. Written as DNA, the CDR3 is TGTGCCAGCAGCTTAGTACCCGGCAATGAGCAGTTCTTC. Translated, it gives CASSLVPGNEQFF.

This clonotype was detected many times. The chain combines TRBV7-8 with TRBJ2-1; 7 bases are a match to TRBD1. With 8 bases clipped from V and 2 bases from J, the junction kept 6 bases outside the gene matches. CDR1 SGHVS and CDR2 FQNEAQ come from the germline V gene. This CDR3 contains 14 residues. The CDR3 here is CASVSQGAYNEQFF. The DNA of the CDR3 is TGTGCCAGCGTCTCTCAGGGGGCCTACAATGAGCAGTTCTTC.

The chain uses TRBV20-1 and TRBJ2-4, with 9 bases that match TRBD2. The CDR3 spans 13 residues. CDR1 is DFQATT, CDR2 SNEGSKA, per germline (reference sequence). The ends lost 6 bases at V and 1 base at J; junction bases unmatched: 1. CDR3 sequence (DNA): TGCAGTGCGGGACTAGCCGCCAAAAACATTCAGTACTTC. Protein sequence: CSAGLAAKNIQYF.

This clonotype was seen ten or more times. The V call is TRBV9, the J call TRBJ1-5; possibly TRBD1 for D (5 bases). V lost 0 bases and J 6 bases, leaving 10 bases between the germline ends. Germline CDR1 and CDR2: SGDLS and YYNGEE. The CDR3 extends over 14 amino acids. The CDR3 region has the DNA TGTGCCAGCAGCGTAGGTTCAGGGAGTCAGCCCCAGCATTTT. Encoded protein: CASSVGSGSQPQHF.

This rearrangement joins TRBV15 to TRBJ2-2; 11 nucleotides agree with TRBD2. V dropped 1 base and J dropped 4; count of bases not matched to a gene: 5. The CDR3 consists of 17 residues. CDR1 LNHNV and CDR2 YYDKDF come from the germline V gene (reference sequence). The CDR3 DNA follows: TGTGCCACCAGCAGAGTAGCGGGAGGGCCGGGCACCGGGGAGCTGTTTTTT. This translates into CATSRVAGGPGTGELFF.

This clonotype has only a few counts. The chain employs TRBV11-3 and TRBJ2-2, with TRBD1 matching 10 bases. This CDR3 spans 17 amino acids. The junction had 6 bases not matched to a gene; V was cut back by 5 bases and J by 0 bases. Germline lookup yields CDR1 SGHNT and CDR2 YENEEA. CDR3 nucleotide sequence: TGTGCCAGCAGCCCCCGGGACAGGGGAACGAACACCGGGGAGCTGTTTTTT. Its translation is CASSPRDRGTNTGELFF. Full variable domain (outside the CDR3, taken from reference TRBV11-3 and TRBJ2-2): EAGVVQSPRYKIIEKKQPVAFWCNPISGHNTLYWYLQNLGQGPELLIRYENEEAVDDSQLPKDRFSAERLKGVDSTLKIQPAELGDSAVYLCASSPRDRGTNTGELFFGEGSRLTVL.

V and J are TRBV7-2 and TRBJ2-3; D may be TRBD1 (5 bases). This CDR3 region has 18 residues. The V gene lost 10 bases and the J gene lost 2 bases, with 28 bases spanning the gap. Germline CDR1 is SGHTA and CDR2 is FQGNSA. DNA of the CDR3: TGTGCCACCAGTGACCGACAGCTGGGTCCTACGGCCACAGATACGCAGTATTTT. Its protein is CATSDRQLGPTATDTQYF.

This clonotype was picked up a small number of times. The chain is built from TRBV3-1 and TRBJ2-5; D is ambiguous. Germline CDR1 LGHDT, CDR2 YNNKEL (reference sequence). V gave up 6 bases and J gave up 5 bases, with 13 bases separating them. The CDR3 length is 13 residues. The CDR3: CASSPRPRETQYF. In DNA form, the CDR3 reads TGTGCCAGCAGTCCCCGGCCCAGGGAGACCCAGTACTTC.

This clonotype was seen more than once but under ten times. V gene TRBV5-1 combines with J gene TRBJ1-1; D is perhaps TRBD1 (5 bases). V lost 3 bases and J 0 bases, leaving 30 bases between the germline ends. The CDR3 runs 21 residues. Germline assignment: CDR1 SGHRS and CDR2 YFSETQ. CDR3 amino acids: CASSWGERRSRGTLMNTEAFF. CDR3 bases: TGCGCCAGCAGCTGGGGGGAGAGGAGGTCCCGAGGGACCCTTATGAACACTGAAGCTTTCTTT.

About this clonotype: This could be a read error, since a much larger clone is one nucleotide away. It is unclear where the CDR3 begins or ends on the DNA, so no DNA is shown, and the CDR3 is as TCRdb lists it. The chain couples TRBV12-3 or TRBV12-4 to TRBJ2-3; the tabulated D call, TRBD2, remains unverified against the DNA. The CDR3 region is 15 residues in length, termini included. CDR3 amino acids: CASSFVGRGTDTRYF.

This chain's CDR3 is CASSLMSSQDEQFF. The CDR3 DNA sequence: TGTGCCAGCAGCTTAATGTCCTCCCAGGATGAGCAGTTCTTC. The chain is built from TRBV7-9 and TRBJ2-1; D is ambiguous. The V end was cut by 2 bases, the J end by 8 bases, with 13 bases between. Per germline, CDR1 SEHNR and CDR2 FQNEAQ (reference sequence). The CDR3 is 14 residues long.

This clonotype was seen ten or more times. The rearrangement uses TRBV27 and TRBJ1-6; D ambiguous. This CDR3 region has 14 residues. The ends were cut back, 5 bases at V and 14 bases at J, with 19 bases in the middle. Germline CDR1 and CDR2: MNHEY and SMNVEV (reference sequence). The CDR3 sequence: CASSPAGRAGTLHF. The CDR3 DNA sequence: TGTGCCAGCAGTCCTGCCGGGAGGGCCGGGACCCTCCACTTT.

The table lists this clonotype with a few counts. In DNA form, the CDR3 reads TGTGCCAGCAGATGGGGAGGGGGGGAGCAGTTCTTC. This gives the protein CASRWGGGEQFF. The chain recombines TRBV6-1 with TRBJ2-1, with D maybe TRBD2 (7 bases). CDR3 length equals 12 residues. Germline CDR1 and CDR2: MNHNS and SASEGT. Trimming shortened V by 6 bases and J by 10 bases, and 13 bases separated the two germline ends.

This clonotype was counted ten times or more. The chain joins TRBV30 to TRBJ2-7; D is ambiguous. The V gene lost 0 bases and the J gene lost 6 bases, with 12 bases spanning the gap. This CDR3 spans 13 amino acids. Germline V gene data show CDR1 as GTSNPN and CDR2 as SVGIG (reference sequence). The CDR3 coding sequence is TGTGCCTGGAGTGTACTTCTAGGTGGCGAGCAGTACTTC. Its translation: CAWSVLLGGEQYF.

In this sample, this clonotype turned up once. V and J are TRBV6-2 or TRBV6-3 and TRBJ1-3; D may be TRBD1 (5 bases). The V gene's germline CDR1 is MNHEY and CDR2 SVGEGT. The V gene lost 0 bases and the J gene lost 1 base, with 10 bases spanning the gap. This CDR3 spans 16 amino acids. For the CDR3, the DNA is TGTGCCAGCAGTTACTCGAAGGGGAGGTCTGGAAACACCATATATTTT. It encodes CASSYSKGRSGNTIYF.

This clonotype has ten or more counts. This chain connects TRBV30 to TRBJ2-1, with D possibly TRBD2 on 6 matching bases. Germline assignment: CDR1 GTSNPN and CDR2 SVGIG (reference sequence). CDR3 length: 13 residues. Deletions cut 4 bases from V and 0 bases from J, with 7 bases between. The CDR3 nucleotides are TGTGCCTGGACAGCGGGCTCCTACAATGAGCAGTTCTTC. The encoded protein is CAWTAGSYNEQFF.

This clonotype was recorded a few times. V gene TRBV27 combines with J gene TRBJ2-7, with 12 bases aligning to TRBD2. V trimming: 2 bases; J trimming: 6 bases; junction bases outside the gene matches: 5. Germline assignment: CDR1 MNHEY and CDR2 SMNVEV (reference sequence). The CDR3 consists of 15 residues. The CDR3 nucleotides are TGTGCCAGCAGTTTAAGACTAGCGGGAGAAGGCGAGCAGTACTTC. This gives the protein CASSLRLAGEGEQYF.

There are a few counts of this clonotype. V gene TRBV14 combines with J gene TRBJ2-6; D unclear. CDR3 length equals 16 residues. V was trimmed by 0 bases and J by 2 bases, leaving 8 bases between them. Germline V gives CDR1 SGHDN, CDR2 FVKESK. The CDR3 bases are TGTGCCAGCAGCCAAGAAGAAGTCGCTGGGGCCAACGTCCTGACTTTC. Protein: CASSQEEVAGANVLTF. Based on the CDR3 plus reference TRBV14 and TRBJ2-6, the full variable domain is EAGVTQFPSHSVIEKGQTVTLRCDPISGHDNLYWYRRVMGKEIKFLLHFVKESKQDESGMPNNRFLAERTGGTYSTLKVQPAELEDSGVYFCASSQEEVAGANVLTFGAGSRLTVL.

This clonotype was counted at least ten times. V gene TRBV27 combines with J gene TRBJ2-5, with 10 bases fitting TRBD2. Per the germline V gene, CDR1 is MNHEY and CDR2 is SMNVEV (reference sequence). The trim removed 6 bases at V and 3 bases at J, leaving 7 bases unmatched. This CDR3 has 15 residues. CDR3 in amino acids: CASRGGLAGEETQYF. The DNA of the CDR3 is TGTGCCAGCAGGGGTGGGCTAGCGGGAGAAGAGACCCAGTACTTC.

This clonotype was picked up a small number of times. The chain combines TRBV18 with TRBJ2-1; a weak D match, TRBD2 (5 bases). The CDR3 covers 19 residues. The V gene's germline CDR1 is KGHSH and CDR2 LQKENI. With 3 bases removed from V and 4 bases from J, the gap between germline ends came to 25 bases. As DNA, the CDR3 is TGTGCCAGCTCACCTCCGGGGTCTTTTTTAAGGATGGGTTACAATGAGCAGTTCTTC. Translation gives CASSPPGSFLRMGYNEQFF.

CDR3 amino acids: CASSLKGDTTYEQYF. CDR3 in DNA: TGTGCCAGCAGTTTAAAAGGGGACACAACCTACGAGCAGTACTTC. The chain recombines TRBV27 with TRBJ2-7, with a weak D call TRBD1 (6 bases). The V gene lost 2 bases and the J gene lost 2 bases, with 13 bases spanning the gap. Germline CDR1 and CDR2: MNHEY and SMNVEV (reference sequence). The CDR3 extends over 15 amino acids.